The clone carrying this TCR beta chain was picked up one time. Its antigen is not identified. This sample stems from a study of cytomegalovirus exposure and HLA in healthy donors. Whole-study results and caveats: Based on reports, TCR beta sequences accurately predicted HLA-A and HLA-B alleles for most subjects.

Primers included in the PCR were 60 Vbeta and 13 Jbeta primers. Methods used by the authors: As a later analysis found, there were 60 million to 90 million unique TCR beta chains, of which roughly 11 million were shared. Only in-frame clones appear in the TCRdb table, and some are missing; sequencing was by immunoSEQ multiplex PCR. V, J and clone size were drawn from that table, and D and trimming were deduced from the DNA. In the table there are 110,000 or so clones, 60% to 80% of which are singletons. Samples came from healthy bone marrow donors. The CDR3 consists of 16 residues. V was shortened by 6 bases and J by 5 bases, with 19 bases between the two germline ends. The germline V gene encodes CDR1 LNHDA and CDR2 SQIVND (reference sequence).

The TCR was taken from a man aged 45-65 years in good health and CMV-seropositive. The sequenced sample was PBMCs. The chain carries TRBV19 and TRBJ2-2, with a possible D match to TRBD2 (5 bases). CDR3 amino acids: CASSSGGQVVTGELFF. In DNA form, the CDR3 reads TGTGCCAGTAGCTCGGGCGGGCAGGTAGTGACCGGGGAGCTGTTTTTT.